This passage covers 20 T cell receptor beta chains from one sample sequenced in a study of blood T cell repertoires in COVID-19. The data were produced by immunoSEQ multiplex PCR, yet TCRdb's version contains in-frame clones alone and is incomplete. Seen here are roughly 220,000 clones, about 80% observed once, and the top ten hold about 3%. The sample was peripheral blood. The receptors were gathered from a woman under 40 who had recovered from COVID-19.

The CDR3 loop is CSVHDRGRNGYTF. Here the CDR3 DNA reads TGCAGCGTTCACGACAGGGGGAGAAATGGCTACACCTTC. The chain recombines TRBV29-1 with TRBJ1-2; 9 nucleotides line up with TRBD1. V lost 5 bases, J lost 6 bases, and 7 bases stayed unmatched. This CDR3 region has 13 residues. Looked up from germline, CDR1 is SQVTM and CDR2 is ANQGSEA.

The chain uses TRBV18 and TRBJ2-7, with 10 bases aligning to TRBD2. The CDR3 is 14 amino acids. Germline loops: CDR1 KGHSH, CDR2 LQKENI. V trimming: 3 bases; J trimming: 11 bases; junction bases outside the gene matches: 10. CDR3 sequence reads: CASSPELGLALEYF. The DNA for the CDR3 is TGTGCCAGCTCACCTGAGTTGGGACTAGCGTTGGAGTACTTC.

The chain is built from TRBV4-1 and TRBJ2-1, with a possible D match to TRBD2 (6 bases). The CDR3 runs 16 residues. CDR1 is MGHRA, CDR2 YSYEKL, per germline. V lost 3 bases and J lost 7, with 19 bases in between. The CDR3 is CASSHARWEESNEQFF. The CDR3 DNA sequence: TGCGCCAGCAGCCACGCAAGGTGGGAGGAATCGAATGAGCAGTTCTTC.

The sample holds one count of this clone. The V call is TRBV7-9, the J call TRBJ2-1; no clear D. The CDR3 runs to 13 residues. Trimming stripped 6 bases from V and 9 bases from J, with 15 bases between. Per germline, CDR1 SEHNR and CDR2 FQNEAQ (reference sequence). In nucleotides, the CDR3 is TGTGCCAGCAGACACAAAACATTAAGTGAGCAGTTCTTC. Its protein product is CASRHKTLSEQFF. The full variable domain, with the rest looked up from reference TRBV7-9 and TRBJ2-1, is DTGVSQNPRHKITKRGQNVTFRCDPISEHNRLYWYRQTLGQGPEFLTYFQNEAQLEKSRLLSDRFSAERPKGSFSTLEIQRTEQGDSAMYLCASRHKTLSEQFFGPGTRLTVL.

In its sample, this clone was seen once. DNA of the CDR3: TGTGCCAGTAGTATAGGTAGTAGCGGGAGGAGGGCCCAAGAGACCCAGTACTTC. Translated, it gives CASSIGSSGRRAQETQYF. The gene calls are TRBV19 and TRBJ2-5; 10 bases match TRBD2. J lost 1 base, V lost 1 base, and 9 bases had no gene match. The CDR3 sequence is 18 residues long. Per the germline V gene, CDR1 is LNHDA and CDR2 is SQIVND (reference sequence).

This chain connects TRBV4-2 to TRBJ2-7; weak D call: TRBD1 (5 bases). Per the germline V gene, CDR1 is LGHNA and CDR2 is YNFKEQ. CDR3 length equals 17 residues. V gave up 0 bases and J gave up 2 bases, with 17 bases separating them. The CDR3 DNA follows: TGTGCCAGCAGCCAAGATCTTGGTATTCAGGGCACCTACGAGCAGTACTTC. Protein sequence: CASSQDLGIQGTYEQYF.

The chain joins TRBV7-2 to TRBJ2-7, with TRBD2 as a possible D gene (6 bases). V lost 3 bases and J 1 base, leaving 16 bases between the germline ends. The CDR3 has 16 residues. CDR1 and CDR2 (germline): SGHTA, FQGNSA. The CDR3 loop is CASSFGRDRSSYEQYF. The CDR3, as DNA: TGTGCCAGCAGCTTTGGGCGGGATAGATCGTCCTACGAGCAGTACTTC.

This CDR3 reads CASIAGGPISYEQYF. The CDR3, as DNA: TGTGCCAGCATAGCGGGAGGGCCTATTTCCTACGAGCAGTACTTC. The J gene is TRBJ2-7, the V gene TRBV28; 11 bases are a match to TRBD2. Germline CDR1 MDHEN, CDR2 SYDVKM. V lost 7 bases to trimming and J lost 1 base; unmatched junction nucleotides: 6. The CDR3 runs to 15 residues.

The CDR3 loop reads CASTEGLQTYEQYF. The CDR3 nucleotides are TGTGCCAGCACCGAGGGCCTCCAGACCTACGAGCAGTACTTC. The V gene is TRBV7-2, the J gene TRBJ2-7, with D perhaps matching TRBD2 (5 bases). Trimming took off 7 bases at V and 2 bases at J, with 15 bases between the two ends. The CDR3 consists of 14 residues. From germline, CDR1 is SGHTA and CDR2 FQGNSA. Filled out from reference TRBV7-2 and TRBJ2-7, the complete variable domain reads GAGVSQSPSNKVTEKGKDVELRCDPISGHTALYWYRQSLGQGLEFLIYFQGNSAPDKSGLPSDRFSAERTGGSVSTLTIQRTQQEDSAVYLCASTEGLQTYEQYFGPGTRLTVT.

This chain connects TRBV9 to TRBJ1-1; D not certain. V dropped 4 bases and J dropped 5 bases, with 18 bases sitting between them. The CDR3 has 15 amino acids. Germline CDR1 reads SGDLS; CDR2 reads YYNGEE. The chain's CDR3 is CASSPTIAGETEAFF. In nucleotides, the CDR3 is TGTGCCAGCAGCCCTACTATAGCCGGGGAAACTGAAGCTTTCTTT.

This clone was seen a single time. CDR3 residues: CASSSTGTYEQYF. DNA of the CDR3: TGTGCCAGCAGCTCGACAGGGACCTACGAGCAGTACTTC. The chain employs TRBV13 and TRBJ2-7, with 7 positions matching TRBD1. Trimming removed 4 bases from V and 2 bases from J; junction bases left unmatched: 2. This CDR3 is built from 13 residues. Germline lookup yields CDR1 PRHDT and CDR2 FYEKMQ (reference sequence).

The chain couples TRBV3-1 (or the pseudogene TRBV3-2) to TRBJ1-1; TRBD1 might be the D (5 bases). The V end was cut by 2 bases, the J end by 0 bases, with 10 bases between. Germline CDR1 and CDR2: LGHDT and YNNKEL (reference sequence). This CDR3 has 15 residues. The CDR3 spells CASSQTDSLNTEAFF. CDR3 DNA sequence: TGTGCCAGCAGCCAAACCGACAGCCTGAACACTGAAGCTTTCTTT.

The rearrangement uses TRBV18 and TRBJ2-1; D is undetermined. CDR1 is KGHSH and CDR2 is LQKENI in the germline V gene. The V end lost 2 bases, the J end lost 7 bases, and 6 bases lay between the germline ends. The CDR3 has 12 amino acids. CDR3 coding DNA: TGTGCCAGCTCACCAAACAGAAATGAGCAGTTCTTC. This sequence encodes CASSPNRNEQFF. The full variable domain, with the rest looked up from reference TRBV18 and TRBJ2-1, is NAGVMQNPRHLVRRRGQEARLRCSPMKGHSHVYWYRQLPEEGLKFMVYLQKENIIDESGMPKERFSAEFPKEGPSILRIQQVVRGDSAAYFCASSPNRNEQFFGPGTRLTVL.

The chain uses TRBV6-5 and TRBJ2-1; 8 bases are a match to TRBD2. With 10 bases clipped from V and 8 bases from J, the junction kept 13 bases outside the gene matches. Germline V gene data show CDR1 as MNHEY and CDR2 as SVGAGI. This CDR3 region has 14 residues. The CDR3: CAIVAGPLGDEQFF. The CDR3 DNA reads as TGTGCCATCGTAGCGGGACCCTTGGGCGATGAGCAGTTCTTC.

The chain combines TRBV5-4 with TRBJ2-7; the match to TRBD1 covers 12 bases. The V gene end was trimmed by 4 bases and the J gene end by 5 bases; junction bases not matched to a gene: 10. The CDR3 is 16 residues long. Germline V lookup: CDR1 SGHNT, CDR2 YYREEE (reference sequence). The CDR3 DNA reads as TGTGCCAGCAGCAAAACTGCCGGGACAGGGGGCGACGAGCAGTACTTC. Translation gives CASSKTAGTGGDEQYF.

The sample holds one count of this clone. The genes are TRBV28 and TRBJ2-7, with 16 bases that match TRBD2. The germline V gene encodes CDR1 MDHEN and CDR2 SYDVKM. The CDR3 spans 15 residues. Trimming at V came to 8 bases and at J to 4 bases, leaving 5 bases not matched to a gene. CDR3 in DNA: TGTGCCAGCCTGGGACTAGCGGGAGGGCCATACGAGCAGTACTTC. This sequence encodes CASLGLAGGPYEQYF.

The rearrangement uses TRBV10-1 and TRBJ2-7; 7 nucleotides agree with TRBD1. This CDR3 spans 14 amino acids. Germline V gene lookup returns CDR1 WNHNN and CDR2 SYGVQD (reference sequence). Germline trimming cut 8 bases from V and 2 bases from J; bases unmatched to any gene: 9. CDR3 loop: CASGGAGGTYEQYF. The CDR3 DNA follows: TGCGCCAGCGGTGGGGCAGGGGGTACCTACGAGCAGTACTTC.

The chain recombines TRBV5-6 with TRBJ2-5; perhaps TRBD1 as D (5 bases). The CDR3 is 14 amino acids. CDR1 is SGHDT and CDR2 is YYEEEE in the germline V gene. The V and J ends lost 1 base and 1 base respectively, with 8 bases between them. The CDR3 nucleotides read TGTGCCAGCAGCTTGTACCAGGGCCAAGAGACCCAGTACTTC. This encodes CASSLYQGQETQYF.

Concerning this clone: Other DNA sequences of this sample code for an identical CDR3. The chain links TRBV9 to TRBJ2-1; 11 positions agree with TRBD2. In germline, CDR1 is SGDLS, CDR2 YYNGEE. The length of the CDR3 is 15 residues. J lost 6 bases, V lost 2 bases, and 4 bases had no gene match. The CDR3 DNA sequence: TGTGCCAGCAGCGTTGGTAGCGGGAGGGTCAATGAGCAGTTCTTC. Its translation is CASSVGSGRVNEQFF. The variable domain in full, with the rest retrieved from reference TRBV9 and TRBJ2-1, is DSGVTQTPKHLITATGQRVTLRCSPRSGDLSVYWYQQSLDQGLQFLIQYYNGEERAKGNILERFSAQQFPDLHSELNLSSLELGDSALYFCASSVGSGRVNEQFFGPGTRLTVL.

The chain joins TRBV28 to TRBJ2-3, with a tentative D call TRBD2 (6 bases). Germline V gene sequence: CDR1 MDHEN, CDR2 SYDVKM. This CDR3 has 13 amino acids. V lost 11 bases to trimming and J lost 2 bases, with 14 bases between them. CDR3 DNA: TGTGCCTCTAGCGCGCCACCCACAGATACGCAGTATTTT. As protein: CASSAPPTDTQYF.